These T cell receptor beta chains were read from a single sample in a study of T cell repertoires in cytomegalovirus infection. TCRdb reprocessed the reads via MiXCR and lists one record per CDR3 protein. Of 480,000 or so distinct CDR3 sequences listed, around 11% are singletons. The source material was PBMCs. The source of these receptors is a human donor in good health (CMV status not recorded). Some clones in this sample may be carry-over from other donors' samples. CDR3s include the opening cysteine and the closing phenylalanine or tryptophan. A D gene is named only where the DNA matches it firmly. Size is omitted from some rows. Given values are once, few, many or a class for expanded clones.

NA	many	TRBV18	TRBJ2-1	CASSPFKTSYEQFF	TGTGCCAGCTCACCCTTTAAGACTAGTTATGAGCAGTTCTTC
TRBD1	many	TRBV7-9	TRBJ1-3	CASSTGQGLAGNTIYF	TGTGCCAGCAGCACGGGACAGGGGCTCGCTGGAAACACCATATATTTT
NA	many	TRBV28	TRBJ1-5	CASSLRDQIQPQHF	TGTGCCAGCAGTCTCCGGGACCAAATCCAGCCCCAGCATTTT
NA	NA	TRBV28	TRBJ2-2	CANGGQYGELFF	TGTGCCAATGGAGGACAGTACGGGGAGCTGTTTTTT
NA	many	TRBV6-6	TRBJ1-5	CASSYSTGDQPQHF	TGTGCCAGCAGTTACTCGACAGGAGATCAGCCCCAGCATTTT
TRBD2	NA	TRBV4-2	TRBJ2-7	CASSQAWVAGSYEQYF	TGTGCCAGCAGCCAGGCTTGGGTAGCGGGCTCCTACGAGCAGTACTTC
NA	NA	TRBV24-1	TRBJ2-5	CATSDSGTETQYF	TGTGCCACCAGTGATTCCGGGACGGAGACCCAGTACTTC
NA	NA	TRBV5-1	TRBJ2-6	CASSLVATLEEGANVLTF	TGCGCCAGCAGCTTGGTCGCGACCCTCGAAGAGGGGGCCAACGTCCTGACTTTC
NA	many	TRBV15	TRBJ1-6	CATALQGSPLHF	TGTGCCACTGCTCTCCAGGGCTCACCCCTCCACTTT
NA	few	TRBV3-1	TRBJ1-2	CASSQGQRGYTF	TGTGCCAGCAGCCAAGGGCAAAGGGGCTACACCTTC
NA	NA	TRBV6-1	TRBJ1-5	CASAETPNQPQHF	TGTGCCAGCGCAGAAACCCCAAATCAGCCCCAGCATTTT
NA	few	TRBV12-3/TRBV12-4	TRBJ1-3	CASRGTGSSGNTIYF	TGTGCCAGCAGAGGAACAGGGAGCTCTGGAAACACCATATATTTT
NA	NA	TRBV3-1	TRBJ1-5	CASSRGQVSNQPQHF	TGTGCCAGCAGCCGGGGACAAGTTAGCAATCAGCCCCAGCATTTT
NA	NA	TRBV27	TRBJ1-2	CASQSGSARRGYTF	TGTGCCAGCCAATCCGGGTCCGCTCGGAGGGGCTACACCTTC
NA	many	TRBV10-3	TRBJ2-5	CAISESSNRETQYF	TGTGCCATCAGTGAGTCTTCTAACCGGGAGACCCAGTACTTC
NA	NA	TRBV12-5	TRBJ2-1	CASGLLQGSYNEQFF	TGTGCTAGTGGTTTGTTGCAGGGATCCTACAATGAGCAGTTCTTC
TRBD1	many	TRBV6-6	TRBJ2-2	CASSKTGQVTGELFF	TGTGCCAGCAGTAAGACAGGACAGGTCACCGGGGAGCTGTTTTTT
TRBD1	few	TRBV20-1	TRBJ1-2	CSARDRELPNYGYTF	TGCAGTGCCCGGGACAGGGAGCTACCTAACTATGGCTACACCTTC
NA	few	TRBV10-3	TRBJ1-2	CAIRDPIKKQGDYTF	TGTGCCATCAGAGACCCAATAAAAAAGCAGGGTGACTACACCTTC
NA	many	TRBV3-1	TRBJ2-3	CASSHDYLTDTQYF	TGTGCCAGCAGCCACGACTATTTGACAGATACGCAGTATTTT
TRBD2	many	TRBV4-2	TRBJ2-7	CASSQVGAASGNYEQYF	TGTGCCAGCAGCCAAGTAGGTGCCGCTAGCGGAAACTACGAGCAGTACTTC
NA	many	TRBV5-1	TRBJ2-2	CASSSRDLNTGELFF	TGCGCCAGCAGCAGCCGGGACTTGAACACCGGGGAGCTGTTTTTT
TRBD1	many	TRBV12-3/TRBV12-4	TRBJ2-7	CASSPFGTGVEGQYF	TGTGCCAGCAGTCCCTTCGGGACAGGGGTAGAGGGGCAGTACTTC
TRBD2	many	TRBV28	TRBJ2-1	CASRPLNLAGGHEQFF	TGTGCCAGCCGACCCCTGAATCTAGCGGGAGGCCATGAGCAGTTCTTC
TRBD1	few	TRBV5-4	TRBJ2-7	CASSSTDRGYEQYF	TGTGCCAGCAGCTCTACGGACAGGGGTTACGAGCAGTACTTC
NA	few	TRBV12-5	TRBJ2-4	CASGPSIDIQYF	TGTGCTAGTGGTCCCTCCATAGACATTCAGTACTTC
TRBD1	NA	TRBV7-6	TRBJ2-3	CASSPPNRGERDTQYF	TGTGCCAGCAGCCCGCCCAACAGGGGAGAGAGAGATACGCAGTATTTT
TRBD2	many	TRBV30	TRBJ2-3	CAWSGTSGTDTQYF	TGTGCCTGGAGTGGGACTAGCGGCACAGATACGCAGTATTTT
NA	many	TRBV15	TRBJ2-1	CATSSPTVAVYNEQFF	TGTGCCACCAGCAGCCCCACGGTAGCGGTATACAATGAGCAGTTCTTC
TRBD2	many	TRBV12-3/TRBV12-4	TRBJ2-5	CASRAGTTQETQYF	TGTGCCAGCAGGGCCGGGACTACCCAAGAGACCCAGTACTTC
TRBD1	many	TRBV7-9	TRBJ1-4	CASSLDPGGLEKLFF	TGTGCCAGCAGCTTAGACCCAGGGGGACTTGAAAAACTGTTTTTT
NA	NA	TRBV4-2	TRBJ1-2	CASSQDVRGQDYGYTF	TGTGCCAGCAGCCAAGATGTTCGGGGGCAGGACTATGGCTACACCTTC
NA	few	TRBV2	TRBJ2-5	CATRWGRETQYF	TGTGCCACCCGGTGGGGCCGAGAGACCCAGTACTTC
NA	many	TRBV6-6	TRBJ2-2	CASSYSQGVDTGELFF	TGTGCCAGCAGTTACTCACAGGGAGTCGACACCGGGGAGCTGTTTTTT
TRBD1	NA	TRBV19	TRBJ2-1	CASREDRGHNEQFF	TGTGCCAGTAGGGAGGACAGGGGGCACAATGAGCAGTTCTTC
NA	many	TRBV7-8	TRBJ1-1	CASSLADGRAFF	TGTGCCAGCAGCTTAGCGGACGGGAGAGCTTTCTTT
TRBD1	few	TRBV20-1	TRBJ2-3	CSARGQDRAGTDTQYF	TGCAGTGCTAGAGGGCAGGACAGGGCGGGCACAGATACGCAGTATTTT
NA	few	TRBV7-7	TRBJ2-7	CASSLVAGERRGGSYEQYF	TGTGCTAGCAGCTTAGTGGCGGGAGAGCGAAGGGGGGGCTCCTACGAGCAGTACTTC
TRBD2	many	TRBV6-2/TRBV6-3	TRBJ2-1	CASSHPGLGGPEQFF	TGTGCCAGCAGTCATCCGGGACTAGGGGGACCAGAGCAGTTCTTC
NA	many	TRBV5-1	TRBJ1-1	CASRRQNMNTEAFF	TGCGCCAGCAGGCGACAGAACATGAACACTGAAGCTTTCTTT
NA	many	TRBV7-3	TRBJ2-3	CASSLGAGASTDTQYF	TGTGCCAGCAGCTTAGGGGCAGGGGCTAGCACAGATACGCAGTATTTT
TRBD1	many	TRBV12-5	TRBJ2-7	CASGFTGTGAYEQYF	TGTGCTAGTGGCTTTACCGGGACAGGGGCCTACGAGCAGTACTTC
NA	NA	TRBV18	TRBJ2-3	CASSPGVITDTQYF	TGTGCCAGCTCACCCGGGGTCATCACAGATACGCAGTATTTT
TRBD1	many	TRBV10-3	TRBJ2-5	CAISEFRQGMQETQYF	TGTGCCATCAGTGAGTTCCGACAGGGTATGCAAGAGACCCAGTACTTC
NA	many	TRBV10-3	TRBJ1-2	CAISESTDIWGYTF	TGTGCCATCAGTGAGTCGACGGACATTTGGGGCTACACCTTC
TRBD1	few	TRBV4-1	TRBJ1-1	CASSQGTGGSFMNTEAFF	TGCGCCAGCAGCCAGGGGACAGGGGGTTCCTTCATGAACACTGAAGCTTTCTTT
NA	few	TRBV29-1	TRBJ1-1	CSVGQMNTEAFF	TGCAGCGTTGGACAGATGAACACTGAAGCTTTCTTT
TRBD1	many	TRBV23-1	TRBJ2-3	CASSPLGQGTDTQYF	TGCGCCAGCAGTCCCTTGGGACAGGGAACAGATACGCAGTATTTT
NA	many	TRBV9	TRBJ1-2	CASSALQDNYGYTF	TGTGCCAGCAGCGCACTACAGGACAACTATGGCTACACCTTC
NA	NA	TRBV5-1	TRBJ2-7	CASSLAGGIEQYF	TGCGCCAGCAGCTTGGCGGGCGGGATTGAGCAGTACTTC
NA	many	TRBV6-6	TRBJ1-2	CASSPKDRYGYTF	TGTGCCAGCAGTCCTAAGGATCGCTATGGCTACACCTTC
NA	many	TRBV7-3	TRBJ2-1	CASSLTTSLGYNEQFF	TGTGCCAGCAGCTTAACTACTAGTTTGGGTTACAATGAGCAGTTCTTC
TRBD2	many	TRBV7-2	TRBJ2-7	CASRPSGTSTSYEQYF	TGTGCCAGCAGACCTTCCGGGACTAGTACCTCCTACGAGCAGTACTTC
TRBD2	NA	TRBV7-2	TRBJ2-7	CASSALGTSGGLSSYEQYF	TGTGCCAGCAGCGCCCTCGGGACTAGCGGGGGGTTAAGCTCCTACGAGCAGTACTTC